The 23 T cell receptor beta chains in this list originate from one sample, sequenced in a study of OX40 agonist ivuxolimab in advanced cancers. TCRdb keeps only in-frame clones here, not all; method: immunoSEQ multiplex PCR. Among tens of thousands of clones listed, around 78% were seen once. This specimen consisted of CD4+ or CD8+ T cells sorted from blood, obtained in a trial of the OX40 agonist ivuxolimab. All receptors come from an adult with an advanced solid tumor such as melanoma, head and neck, liver or kidney cancer.

This chain connects TRBV6-6 to TRBJ1-2, with D possibly TRBD1 on 5 matching bases. The CDR3 length is 14 residues. Trimming pared 5 bases from V and 3 bases from J, leaving 13 bases between. Germline loops: CDR1 MNHNY, CDR2 SVGAGI (reference sequence). The CDR3 spells CASSLPGTDYGYTF. CDR3 DNA: TGTGCCAGCAGTCTTCCCGGGACGGACTATGGCTACACCTTC.

The V call is TRBV7-9, the J call TRBJ1-1; D perhaps matches TRBD1 (5 bases). Trimming pared 7 bases from V and 4 bases from J, leaving 13 bases between. This CDR3 is 13 amino acids long. Germline V gene data show CDR1 as SEHNR and CDR2 as FQNEAQ (reference sequence). Written as DNA, the CDR3 is TGTGCCAGCACCTTCCTAGACAGCACTGAAGCTTTCTTT. Its translation is CASTFLDSTEAFF. Filled out from reference TRBV7-9 and TRBJ1-1, the complete variable domain reads DTGVSQNPRHKITKRGQNVTFRCDPISEHNRLYWYRQTLGQGPEFLTYFQNEAQLEKSRLLSDRFSAERPKGSFSTLEIQRTEQGDSAMYLCASTFLDSTEAFFGQGTRLTVV.

This chain connects TRBV7-8 to TRBJ1-5; D is ambiguous. CDR3 length equals 16 residues. Germline CDR1 is SGHVS and CDR2 is FQNEAQ. Trimming removed 4 bases from V and 2 bases from J, with 15 bases in between. The CDR3 nucleotides read TGTGCCAGCAGCTATTCTATGGCGCGGCGCAATCAGCCCCAGCATTTT. Protein sequence: CASSYSMARRNQPQHF.

The chain has TRBV29-1 and TRBJ1-3; D call uncertain. Trimming shortened V by 0 bases and J by 2 bases, and 11 bases separated the two germline ends. CDR3 size: 15 residues. Germline CDR1 and CDR2: SQVTM and ANQGSEA. The CDR3 coding sequence is TGCAGCGTTGAAGATCTGGGGAAACCTGGAAACACCATATATTTT. This encodes CSVEDLGKPGNTIYF.

The chain couples TRBV5-6 to TRBJ2-1; D possibly matches TRBD1 or TRBD2 (5 bases each). From germline, CDR1 is SGHDT and CDR2 YYEEEE. V lost 3 bases to trimming and J lost 2 bases, with 18 bases between them. The CDR3 runs to 17 residues. The CDR3 protein is CASSSSRDLRPYNEQFF. The CDR3, as DNA: TGTGCCAGCAGCTCGTCCCGGGACCTGCGCCCCTACAATGAGCAGTTCTTC.

This clone came up a few times. The chain uses TRBV29-1 and TRBJ1-1; D remains unclear. V shed 6 bases and J shed 6 bases, with 8 bases lying between them. CDR1 is SQVTM and CDR2 is ANQGSEA in the germline V gene. The CDR3 runs 10 residues. CDR3 protein: CSVAVAEAFF. CDR3 coding DNA: TGCAGCGTGGCGGTCGCTGAAGCTTTCTTT. The full variable domain, with the rest looked up from reference TRBV29-1 and TRBJ1-1, is SAVISQKPSRDICQRGTSLTIQCQVDSQVTMMFWYRQQPGQSLTLIATANQGSEATYESGFVIDKFPISRPNLTFSTLTVSNMSPEDSSIYLCSVAVAEAFFGQGTRLTVV.

The chain combines TRBV2 with TRBJ1-1, with 7 nucleotides matching TRBD1. Germline CDR1 and CDR2: SNHLY and FYNNEI. The CDR3 is made up of 13 amino acids. V was clipped by 7 bases and J by 3 bases; unmatched bases: 5. The CDR3 is CASNLRGDTEAFF. The DNA for the CDR3 is TGTGCCAGCAACCTCAGGGGGGACACTGAAGCTTTCTTT.

This clone has only one observation. The chain employs TRBV29-1 and TRBJ1-2; D is unclear. Germline V gives CDR1 SQVTM, CDR2 ANQGSEA. The length of the CDR3 is 15 residues. Deletions cut 2 bases from V and 5 bases from J, with 18 bases between. For the CDR3, the DNA is TGCAGCGTTGAAAGGAATATGGGCGGCCGATATGGCTACACCTTC. Translating gives CSVERNMGGRYGYTF. The variable domain in full, completed from reference TRBV29-1 and TRBJ1-2, reads SAVISQKPSRDICQRGTSLTIQCQVDSQVTMMFWYRQQPGQSLTLIATANQGSEATYESGFVIDKFPISRPNLTFSTLTVSNMSPEDSSIYLCSVERNMGGRYGYTFGSGTRLTVV.

This clone was detected a few times. J is TRBJ1-2 and V is TRBV19, with D hard to call. Trimming left V 4 bases short and J 6 bases short, with 12 bases between. Germline CDR1 LNHDA, CDR2 SQIVND (reference sequence). The CDR3 runs to 13 residues. For the CDR3, the DNA is TGTGCCAGTAGTAGAAACGGTCCCCATGGCTACACCTTC. Translated: CASSRNGPHGYTF.

The CDR3 protein is CASSTTGTGAYEQYF. The DNA of the CDR3 is TGTGCCAGTAGTACTACCGGGACAGGAGCCTACGAGCAGTACTTC. V and J are TRBV19 and TRBJ2-7, with TRBD1 matching over 8 bases. The CDR3 runs 15 residues. Germline CDR1 reads LNHDA; CDR2 reads SQIVND (reference sequence). Trimming cost V 4 bases and J 2 bases; bases outside gene matches: 7.

The chain uses TRBV7-2 and TRBJ2-7, with 7 bases identical to TRBD2. V shed 0 bases, J shed 1 base, and the junction held 6 bases outside the gene matches. Germline assignment: CDR1 SGHTA and CDR2 FQGNSA. There are 16 residues in the CDR3. CDR3 sequence (DNA): TGTGCCAGCAGCTTAGCGTACCAGGGAGGGTCCTACGAGCAGTACTTC. This encodes CASSLAYQGGSYEQYF.

The chain recombines TRBV7-6 with TRBJ2-5; TRBD1 or TRBD2 may be the D gene (5 bases each). The V gene's germline CDR1 is SGHVS and CDR2 FNYEAQ. The V end was cut by 5 bases, the J end by 5 bases, with 18 bases between. The CDR3 length is 15 residues. The CDR3 protein is CASSPGVGAVETQYF. CDR3 bases: TGTGCCAGCAGCCCCGGGGTAGGGGCCGTGGAGACCCAGTACTTC.

This chain joins TRBV19 and TRBJ1-5; the D gene is possibly TRBD1 (6 bases). Per the germline V gene, CDR1 is LNHDA and CDR2 is SQIVND (reference sequence). The CDR3 runs to 13 residues. V gave up 8 bases and J gave up 5 bases, with 13 bases separating them. Written as DNA, the CDR3 is TGTGCCAGTTGGGACATCACTGATCAGCCCCAGCATTTT. Translated: CASWDITDQPQHF.

The rearrangement uses TRBV14 and TRBJ2-3; 10 nucleotides agree with TRBD2. Germline-derived CDR1 and CDR2 are SGHDN and FVKESK. The CDR3 is 20 residues long. With 0 bases clipped from V and 2 bases from J, the junction kept 14 bases outside the gene matches. The CDR3 DNA reads TGTGCCAGCAGCCAAGATTTCAGGGCTAGCGGGAGTAGTCACACAGATACGCAGTATTTT. Translating gives CASSQDFRASGSSHTDTQYF.

The rearrangement links TRBV7-3 to TRBJ2-7; unclear D gene. Between the trimmed V and J ends, which lost 5 bases and 3 bases, there was a span of 5 bases. CDR1 SGHTA and CDR2 FQGTGA come from the germline V gene. The CDR3 is 11 residues long. The DNA of the CDR3 is TGTGCCAGCAGCCCGTACTACGAGCAGTACTTC. Translated: CASSPYYEQYF.

This clone was seen many times. This sequence joins TRBV10-1 and TRBJ2-7; the match to TRBD1 covers 10 bases. This CDR3 has 16 residues. V dropped 5 bases and J dropped 6; count of bases not matched to a gene: 13. The germline CDR1 and CDR2 sequences are WNHNN and SYGVQD (reference sequence). The CDR3 DNA follows: TGCGCCAGCAGTTACCTCCGGGACAGGGGCCCTCGCGAGCAGTACTTC. Amino acid sequence: CASSYLRDRGPREQYF.

The V and J genes are TRBV6-1 and TRBJ2-7; D is undetermined. CDR1 and CDR2 (germline): MNHNS, SASEGT. The V and J ends lost 0 bases and 2 bases respectively, with 2 bases between them. The CDR3 has 12 amino acids. Written as DNA, the CDR3 is TGTGCCAGCAGTGAAGCTCCCTACGAGCAGTACTTC. Translated: CASSEAPYEQYF.

The chain is built from TRBV5-1 and TRBJ2-2; perhaps TRBD2 as D (6 bases). CDR3 length equals 15 residues. From germline, CDR1 is SGHRS and CDR2 YFSETQ. Trimming took 4 bases from V and 4 from J, leaving 14 bases between them. For the CDR3, the DNA is TGCGCCAGCAGCCCAACGGAGGGCGGCACCGGGGAGCTGTTTTTT. Encoded protein: CASSPTEGGTGELFF.

The chain combines TRBV19 with TRBJ2-7, with 10 bases that match TRBD1. Germline V gene lookup returns CDR1 LNHDA and CDR2 SQIVND (reference sequence). This CDR3 is 14 amino acids long. Trimming removed 4 bases from V and 5 bases from J; junction bases left unmatched: 5. The CDR3 DNA reads as TGTGCCAGTAGTACGGACAGGGGGAACGACGAGCAGTACTTC. This codes for CASSTDRGNDEQYF.

The chain links TRBV5-1 to TRBJ1-2; 7 nucleotides match TRBD1. Germline V lookup: CDR1 SGHRS, CDR2 YFSETQ. Losses at the gene ends were 2 bases for V and 2 bases for J; bases not matched to a gene: 6. CDR3 length: 15 residues. CDR3 in DNA: TGCGCCAGCAGCTTAGGGACAGCGCCAAACTATGGCTACACCTTC. It yields the protein CASSLGTAPNYGYTF.

CDR3 coding DNA: TGTGCCAGCAGCTTTCGGGCAGGGGGCTACGAGCAGTACTTC. Its translation: CASSFRAGGYEQYF. J is TRBJ2-7 and V is TRBV7-9, with 7 bases identical to TRBD1. The CDR3 sequence is 14 residues long. The junction had 5 bases not matched to a gene; V was cut back by 3 bases and J by 3 bases. Germline CDR1 reads SEHNR; CDR2 reads FQNEAQ (reference sequence).

The chain carries TRBV7-2 and TRBJ1-2, with a tentative D call TRBD1 (6 bases). From germline, CDR1 is SGHTA and CDR2 FQGNSA. V was trimmed by 8 bases and J by 2 bases, leaving 21 bases between them. This CDR3 region has 16 residues. CDR3 nucleotide sequence: TGTGCCAGCGGCAAGGAGACAGGCCTTGGGAACTATGGCTACACCTTC. The encoded protein is CASGKETGLGNYGYTF.

J is TRBJ2-6 and V is TRBV5-4, with TRBD2 matching 7 bases. V dropped 3 bases and J dropped 0; count of bases not matched to a gene: 9. This CDR3 spans 18 amino acids. Per the germline V gene, CDR1 is SGHNT and CDR2 is YYREEE (reference sequence). CDR3 bases: TGTGCCAGCAGCTCCGGGGGGTCCCTTAGCTCTGGGGCCAACGTCCTGACTTTC. Protein sequence: CASSSGGSLSSGANVLTF.